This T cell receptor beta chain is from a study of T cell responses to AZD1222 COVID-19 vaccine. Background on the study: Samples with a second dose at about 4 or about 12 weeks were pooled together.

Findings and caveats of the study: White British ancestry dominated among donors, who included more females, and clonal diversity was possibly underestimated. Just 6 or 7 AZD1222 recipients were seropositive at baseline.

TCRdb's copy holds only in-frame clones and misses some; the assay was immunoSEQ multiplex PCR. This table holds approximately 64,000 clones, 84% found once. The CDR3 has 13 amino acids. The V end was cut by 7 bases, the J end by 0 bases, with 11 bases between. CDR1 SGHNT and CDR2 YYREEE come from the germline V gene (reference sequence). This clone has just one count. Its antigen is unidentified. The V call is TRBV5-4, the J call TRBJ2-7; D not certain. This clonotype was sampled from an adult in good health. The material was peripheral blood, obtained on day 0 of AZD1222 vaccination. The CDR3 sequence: CASRTSSSYEQYF. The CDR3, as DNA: TGTGCCAGCCGAACTTCCAGCTCCTACGAGCAGTACTTC.